This T cell receptor beta chain was sequenced during a study of vaccination effects on CD4 cells after COVID-19. After expansion with viral peptide pools in the ViraFEST assay, antigen-specific CD4+ T cells were sequenced. Culture proceeded for under twelve days, and CD4+ T cells were then isolated. Two-dose BNT162b2 or mRNA-1273 vaccination was given to participants. Produced via immunoSEQ multiplex PCR; TCRdb's table is partial and in-frame only. The sample lists around 69,000 clones, around 70% occurring once. Germline values: CDR1 MNHEY, CDR2 SVGAGI. The CDR3 spans 15 residues. Trimming removed 7 bases at V and 1 base at J, with 17 bases between. With respect to this clone: Its antigen is not known.

The starting material was CD4+ T cells from PBMCs cultured with HCoV-229E spike peptides, obtained after COVID-19 vaccination. This sequence was found in a human donor who received a COVID-19 vaccine. This chain uses TRBV6-5 with TRBJ2-7; the D gene is possibly TRBD2 (5 bases). The CDR3 loop reads CASKDPTRDSYEQYV. The CDR3 DNA is TGTGCCAGCAAAGACCCCACTCGGGATTCCTACGAGCAGTACGTC.